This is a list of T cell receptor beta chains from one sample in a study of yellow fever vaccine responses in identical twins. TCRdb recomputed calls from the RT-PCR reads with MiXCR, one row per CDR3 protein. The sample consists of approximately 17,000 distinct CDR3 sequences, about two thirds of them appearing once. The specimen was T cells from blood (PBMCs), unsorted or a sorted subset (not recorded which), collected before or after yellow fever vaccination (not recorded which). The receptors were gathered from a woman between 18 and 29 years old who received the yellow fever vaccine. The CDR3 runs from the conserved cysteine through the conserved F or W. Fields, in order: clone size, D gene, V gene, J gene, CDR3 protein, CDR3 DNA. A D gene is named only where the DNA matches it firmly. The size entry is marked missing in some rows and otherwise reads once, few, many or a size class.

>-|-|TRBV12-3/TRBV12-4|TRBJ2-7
CASSFYSYEQYF
TGTGCCAGCAGTTTCTACTCCTACGAGCAGTACTTC
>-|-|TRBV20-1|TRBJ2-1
CSARDTVKNEQFF
TGCAGTGCTAGAGATACGGTAAAAAATGAGCAGTTCTTC
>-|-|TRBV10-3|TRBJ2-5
CATGMREETQYF
TGTGCCACAGGGATGAGGGAAGAGACCCAGTACTTC
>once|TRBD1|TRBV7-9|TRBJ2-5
CASSQGTAKSLETQYF
TGTGCCAGCAGCCAGGGGACAGCTAAATCCTTGGAGACCCAGTACTTC
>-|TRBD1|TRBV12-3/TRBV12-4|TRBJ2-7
CASSFDRDYEQYF
TGTGCCAGCAGTTTCGACAGGGACTACGAGCAGTACTTC
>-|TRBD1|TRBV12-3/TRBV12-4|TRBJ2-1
CASSRTGVSSYNEQFF
TGTGCCAGCAGCCGGACAGGGGTCAGCTCCTACAATGAGCAGTTCTTC
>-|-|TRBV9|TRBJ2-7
CASSPTDSYEQYF
TGTGCCAGCAGCCCTACGGACAGCTACGAGCAGTACTTC
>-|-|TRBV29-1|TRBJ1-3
CSVETTRGAGNTIYF
TGCAGCGTTGAAACTACAAGAGGAGCGGGAAACACCATATATTTT
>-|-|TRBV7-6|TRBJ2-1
CASGSGLYNEQFF
TGTGCCAGCGGGAGCGGCCTCTACAATGAGCAGTTCTTC
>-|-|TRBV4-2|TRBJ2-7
CASSPGTGRYEQYF
TGTGCCAGCAGCCCCGGGACGGGACGCTACGAGCAGTACTTC
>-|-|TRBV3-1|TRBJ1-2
CASSQESTGNYGYTF
TGTGCCAGCAGCCAAGAATCGACGGGTAACTATGGCTACACCTTC
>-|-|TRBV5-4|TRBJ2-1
CASSTTFENEQFF
TGTGCCAGCAGCACCACCTTTGAGAATGAGCAGTTCTTC
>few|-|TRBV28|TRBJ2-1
CASSLSTADNNEQFF
TGTGCCAGCAGTTTGTCGACTGCCGACAACAATGAGCAGTTCTTC
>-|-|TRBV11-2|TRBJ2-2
CASSLEGTGELFF
TGTGCCAGCAGCTTAGAGGGGACCGGGGAGCTGTTTTTT
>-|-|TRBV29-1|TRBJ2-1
CSVEGGPLRNEQFF
TGCAGCGTTGAAGGGGGCCCTCTTAGGAATGAGCAGTTCTTC
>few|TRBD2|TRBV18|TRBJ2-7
CASSPGTSGSYEQYF
TGTGCCAGCTCACCCGGGACTAGCGGATCCTACGAGCAGTACTTC
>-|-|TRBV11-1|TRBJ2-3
CASSFRGLNTDTQYF
TGTGCCAGCAGCTTCCGGGGCCTAAACACAGATACGCAGTATTTT
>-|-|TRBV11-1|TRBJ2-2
CASTIKRTGELFF
TGTGCCAGCACGATCAAGCGGACCGGGGAGCTGTTTTTT
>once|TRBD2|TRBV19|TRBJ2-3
CASSKTSGTTDTQYF
TGTGCCAGTAGTAAAACTAGCGGGACAACAGATACGCAGTATTTT
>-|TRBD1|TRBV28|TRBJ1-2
CASRPTGQRTSYTF
TGTGCCAGCAGACCTACGGGACAGCGTACTTCCTACACCTTC
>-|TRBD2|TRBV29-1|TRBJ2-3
CSVAGTTDTQYF
TGCAGCGTAGCGGGAACCACAGATACGCAGTATTTT
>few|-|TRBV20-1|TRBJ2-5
CSAPRGGAGHKETQYF
TGCAGTGCTCCCCGAGGGGGGGCCGGACACAAAGAGACCCAGTACTTC
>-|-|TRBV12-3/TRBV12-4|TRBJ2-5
CASSQPNQETQYF
TGTGCCAGCAGTCAGCCTAACCAAGAGACCCAGTACTTC
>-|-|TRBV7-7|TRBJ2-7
CASSLDSTGREQYF
TGTGCCAGCAGCCTAGACTCTACAGGGCGCGAGCAGTACTTC
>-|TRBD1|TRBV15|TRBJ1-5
CATRRGQVGNSNQPQHF
TGTGCCACAAGAAGAGGACAGGTTGGAAATAGCAATCAGCCCCAGCATTTT
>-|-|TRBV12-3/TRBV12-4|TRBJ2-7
CASSLSSQHPRYF
TGTGCCAGCAGTTTAAGTAGCCAGCATCCTAGGTACTTC
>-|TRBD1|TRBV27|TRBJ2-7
CASKFQQGAYEQYF
TGTGCCAGCAAGTTTCAGCAGGGGGCTTACGAGCAGTACTTC
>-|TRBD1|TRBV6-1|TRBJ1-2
CASSESQSDRDYGYTF
TGTGCCAGCAGTGAAAGTCAGTCGGACAGGGATTATGGCTACACCTTC
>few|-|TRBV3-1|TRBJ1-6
CASSQDVGSRSPLHF
TGTGCCAGCAGCCAAGATGTCGGGTCAAGGTCACCCCTCCACTTT
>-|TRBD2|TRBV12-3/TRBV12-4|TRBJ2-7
CASSLTSGSGYEQYF
TGTGCCAGCAGTTTGACTAGCGGGAGTGGATACGAGCAGTACTTC
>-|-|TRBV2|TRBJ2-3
CASTPGGLFTDTQYF
TGTGCCAGCACTCCCGGGGGACTCTTCACAGATACGCAGTATTTT